This T cell receptor (beta chain) was profiled in a study of OX40 agonist ivuxolimab in advanced cancers. Overall study context: Patients received ivuxolimab, an agonistic anti-OX40 (CD134) antibody. Head and neck, renal cell, melanoma or hepatocellular carcinoma were the cancers that dose-escalation patients had. Age averaged about 60 years (range roughly 20 to 90), and roughly 80% were male.

Excluded were patients having autoimmune disease history or systemic immunosuppression. The CDR3 extends over 14 amino acids. Germline CDR1 is SGHRS and CDR2 is YFSETQ. V dropped 4 bases and J dropped 3; count of bases not matched to a gene: 6. Sequencing used immunoSEQ multiplex PCR; TCRdb keeps in-frame clones, though not all of them. Seen here are under 85,000 clones, roughly 84% observed once, and the top ten hold about 0.25%. This clonotype was obtained from an adult with an advanced solid tumor such as melanoma, head and neck, liver or kidney cancer. V and J are TRBV5-1 and TRBJ2-7; TRBD1 agrees at 8 bases. The source was CD4+ or CD8+ T cells sorted from blood, collected in a trial of the OX40 agonist ivuxolimab. CDR3 region: CASSPGQGHYEQYF. In DNA form, the CDR3 reads TGCGCCAGCAGCCCCGGACAGGGACACTACGAGCAGTACTTC.